This T cell receptor beta chain was sequenced during a study of PD-L1 blockade in urothelial cancer. Study details: There were a median of around 140,000 T cells in blood samples.

This CDR3 is 15 amino acids long. After removal of 5 bases from V and 9 bases from J, the junction contained 14 bases not matched to a gene. Germline V gene data show CDR1 as SGHNT and CDR2 as YYREEE (reference sequence). Study results and limitations: Durable-benefit patients had greater expansion of tumor-associated blood clones at 3 weeks.

Time point here: pretreatment peripheral blood. Per patient, between 1 and 8 samples were collected at pretreatment and on-treatment time points. Profiled with immunoSEQ multiplex PCR; TCRdb holds only in-frame clones, not every one. Of 90,000 or so clones listed, roughly 90% are singletons. As for this clone: Its antigen remains unidentified.

This specimen was PBMCs, taken around atezolizumab (anti-PD-L1) treatment. This chain links TRBV5-4 with TRBJ2-1, with TRBD2 matching 7 bases. This sequence was found in a woman older than 75 with urothelial cancer. CDR3 sequence (DNA): TGTGCCAGCAGTCCCAACCAACTAGCGAGGGGTGAGCAGTTCTTC. As protein: CASSPNQLARGEQFF. The whole variable domain, remainder taken from reference TRBV5-4 and TRBJ2-1, is ETGVTQSPTHLIKTRGQQVTLRCSSQSGHNTVSWYQQALGQGPQFIFQYYREEENGRGNFPPRFSGLQFPNYSSELNVNALELDDSALYLCASSPNQLARGEQFFGPGTRLTVL.